The entry below gives a single T cell receptor (beta chain) sequence along with its context. Which antigen it targets is not known. Base quality data are lacking; no much larger clone is found one base away. This specimen belongs to a study of control samples from healthy donors and cancer patients (dated by TCRdb to the early 2020s). V and J lose 3 bases and 2 bases, and a span of 11 bases separates them. Taken from the germline V gene, the CDR1 and CDR2 loops are SGHDN and FVKESK. The cysteine opens and the phenylalanine closes a CDR3 of 14 amino acids. Just the 42-base CDR3 DNA is kept, in frame starting at base 1. The library relied on the immunoSEQ multiplex PCR assay. The immuneACCESS repertoire file appears here via TCRdb, limited to in-frame rearrangements. These files lack a portion of the clones; in checked studies, under half of the deficit traces to unresolved V genes, and the cause of the others is not known. This sample lists approximately 170,000 clones; roughly 92% were detected once. The biggest ten clones account for roughly 0.64% of the sample.

Specimen: blood. This sequence originates from a woman aged 25-40 years in good health. This chain is built from TRBV14 and TRBJ2-7, with no reliable assignment of the D segment. DNA sequence: TGTGCCAGCAGCCATGTTAACAGACCCTACGAGCAGTACTTC. This encodes CASSHVNRPYEQYF.